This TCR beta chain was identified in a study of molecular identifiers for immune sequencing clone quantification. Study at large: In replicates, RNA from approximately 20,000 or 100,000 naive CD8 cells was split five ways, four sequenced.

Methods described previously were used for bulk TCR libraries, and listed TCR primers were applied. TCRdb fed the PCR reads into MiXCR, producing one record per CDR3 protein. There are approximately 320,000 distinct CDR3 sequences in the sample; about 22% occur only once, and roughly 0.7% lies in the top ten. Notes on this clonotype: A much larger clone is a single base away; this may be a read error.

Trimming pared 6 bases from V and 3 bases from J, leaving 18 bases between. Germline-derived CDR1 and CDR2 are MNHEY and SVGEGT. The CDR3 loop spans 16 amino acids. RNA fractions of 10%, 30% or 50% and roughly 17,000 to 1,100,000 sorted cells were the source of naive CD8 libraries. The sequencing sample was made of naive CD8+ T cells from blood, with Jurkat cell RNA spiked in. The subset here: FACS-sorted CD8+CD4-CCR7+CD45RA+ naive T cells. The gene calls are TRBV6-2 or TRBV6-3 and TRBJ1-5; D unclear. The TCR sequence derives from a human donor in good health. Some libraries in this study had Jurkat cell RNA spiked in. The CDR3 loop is CASSSFRRIDNQPQHF. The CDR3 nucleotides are TGTGCCAGCAGCTCTTTTCGGAGGATTGACAATCAGCCCCAGCATTTT.